This T cell receptor beta chain was captured in a study of cytomegalovirus exposure and HLA in healthy donors. 13 Jbeta primers and 60 Vbeta primers were used for the PCR. Generated by immunoSEQ multiplex PCR, the TCRdb table keeps only in-frame clones and is missing some. Seen here are around 58,000 clones, approximately 71% observed once, and the top ten hold less than 45%. V shed 4 bases and J shed 8 bases, with 12 bases lying between them. Germline assignment: CDR1 MGHDK and CDR2 SYGVNS. The CDR3 is 14 amino acids. General study points: Links to common viral pathogens appeared, in a later analysis, for several of the most significant clusters.

To note about this clone: No antigen is known for it.

This chain joins TRBV25-1 and TRBJ1-6; possible D gene TRBD1, 6 bases. The sample consisted of PBMCs. This TCR was sampled from a man aged 40-55 years in good health and CMV-seropositive. The CDR3 spells CASSAGAKDSPLHF. As DNA, the CDR3 is TGTGCCAGCAGTGCAGGGGCGAAAGATTCACCCCTCCACTTT.